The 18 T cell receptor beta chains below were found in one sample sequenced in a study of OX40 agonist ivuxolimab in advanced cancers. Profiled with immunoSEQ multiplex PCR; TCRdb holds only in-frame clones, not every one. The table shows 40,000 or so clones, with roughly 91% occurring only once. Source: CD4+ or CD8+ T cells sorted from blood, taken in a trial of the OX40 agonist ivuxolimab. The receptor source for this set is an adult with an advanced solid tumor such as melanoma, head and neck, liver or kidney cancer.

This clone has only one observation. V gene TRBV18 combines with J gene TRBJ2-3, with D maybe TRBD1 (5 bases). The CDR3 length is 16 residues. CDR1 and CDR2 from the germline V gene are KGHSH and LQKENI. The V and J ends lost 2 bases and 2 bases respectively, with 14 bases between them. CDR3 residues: CASSPFRADLTDTQYF. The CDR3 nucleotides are TGTGCCAGCTCACCATTCAGGGCGGACCTCACAGATACGCAGTATTTT.

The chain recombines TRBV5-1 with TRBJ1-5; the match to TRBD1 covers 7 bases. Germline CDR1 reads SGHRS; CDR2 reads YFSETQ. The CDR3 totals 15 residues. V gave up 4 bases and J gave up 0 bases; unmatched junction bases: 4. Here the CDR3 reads CASSRGTDSNQPQHF. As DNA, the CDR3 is TGCGCCAGCAGCAGGGGGACAGATAGCAATCAGCCCCAGCATTTT.

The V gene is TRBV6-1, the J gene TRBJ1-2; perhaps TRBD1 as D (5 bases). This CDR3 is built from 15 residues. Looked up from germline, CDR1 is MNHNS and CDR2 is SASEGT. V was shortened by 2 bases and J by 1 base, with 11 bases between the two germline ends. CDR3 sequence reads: CASSEMGPLNYGYTF. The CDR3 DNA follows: TGTGCCAGCAGTGAAATGGGACCGCTTAACTATGGCTACACCTTC.

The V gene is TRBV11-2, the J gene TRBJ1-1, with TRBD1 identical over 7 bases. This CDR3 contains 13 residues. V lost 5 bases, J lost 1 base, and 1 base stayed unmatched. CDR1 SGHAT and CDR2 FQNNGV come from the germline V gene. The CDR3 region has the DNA TGTGCCAGCAGCAGACAGGGGAACACTGAAGCTTTCTTT. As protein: CASSRQGNTEAFF. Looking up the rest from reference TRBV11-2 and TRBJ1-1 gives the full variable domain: EAGVAQSPRYKIIEKRQSVAFWCNPISGHATLYWYQQILGQGPKLLIQFQNNGVVDDSQLPKDRFSAERLKGVDSTLKIQPAKLEDSAVYLCASSRQGNTEAFFGQGTRLTVV.

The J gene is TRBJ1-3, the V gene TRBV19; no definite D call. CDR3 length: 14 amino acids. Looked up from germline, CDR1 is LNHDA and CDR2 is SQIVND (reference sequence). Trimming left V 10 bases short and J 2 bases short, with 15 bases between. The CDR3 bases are TGTGCCACCCTCAAAGATCCCGCTGGAAACACCATATATTTT. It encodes CATLKDPAGNTIYF.

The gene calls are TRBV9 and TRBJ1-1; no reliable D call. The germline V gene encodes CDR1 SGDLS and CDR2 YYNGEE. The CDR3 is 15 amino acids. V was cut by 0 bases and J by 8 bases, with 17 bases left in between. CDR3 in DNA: TGTGCCAGCAGCGTAGCGGCAGGCCAAAAGGAAGAAGCTTTCTTT. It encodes CASSVAAGQKEEAFF.

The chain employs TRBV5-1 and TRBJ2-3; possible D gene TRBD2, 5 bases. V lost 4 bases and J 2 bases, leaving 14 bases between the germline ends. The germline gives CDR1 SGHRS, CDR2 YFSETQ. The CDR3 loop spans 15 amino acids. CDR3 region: CASSPGELVTDTQYF. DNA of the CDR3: TGCGCCAGCAGCCCCGGGGAACTAGTCACAGATACGCAGTATTTT.

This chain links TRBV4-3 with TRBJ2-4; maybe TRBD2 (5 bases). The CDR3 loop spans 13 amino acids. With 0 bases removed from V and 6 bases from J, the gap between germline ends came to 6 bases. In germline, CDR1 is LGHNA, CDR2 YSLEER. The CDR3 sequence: CASSQDRGNIQYF. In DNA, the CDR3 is TGCGCCAGCAGCCAAGATCGGGGAAACATTCAGTACTTC.

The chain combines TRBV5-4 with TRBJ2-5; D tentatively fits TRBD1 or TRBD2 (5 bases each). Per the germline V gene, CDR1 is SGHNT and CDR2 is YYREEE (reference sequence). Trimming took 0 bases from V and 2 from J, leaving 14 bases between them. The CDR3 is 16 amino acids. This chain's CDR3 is CASSLGLVGDQETQYF. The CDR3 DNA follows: TGTGCCAGCAGCTTGGGTCTAGTGGGGGATCAAGAGACCCAGTACTTC. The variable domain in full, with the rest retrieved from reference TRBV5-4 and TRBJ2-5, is ETGVTQSPTHLIKTRGQQVTLRCSSQSGHNTVSWYQQALGQGPQFIFQYYREEENGRGNFPPRFSGLQFPNYSSELNVNALELDDSALYLCASSLGLVGDQETQYFGPGTRLLVL.

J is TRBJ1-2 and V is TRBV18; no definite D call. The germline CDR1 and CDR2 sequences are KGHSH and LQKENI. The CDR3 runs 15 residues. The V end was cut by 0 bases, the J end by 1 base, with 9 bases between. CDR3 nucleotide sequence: TGTGCCAGCTCACCACCCGTGGAGGTTAACTATGGCTACACCTTC. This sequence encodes CASSPPVEVNYGYTF.

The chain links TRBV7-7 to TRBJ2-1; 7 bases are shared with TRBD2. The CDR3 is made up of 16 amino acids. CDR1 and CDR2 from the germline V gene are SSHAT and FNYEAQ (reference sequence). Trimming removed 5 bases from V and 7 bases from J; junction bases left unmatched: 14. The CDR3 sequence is CASSPRTSGGINEQFF. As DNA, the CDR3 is TGTGCCAGCAGCCCCCGGACTAGTGGGGGGATAAATGAGCAGTTCTTC.

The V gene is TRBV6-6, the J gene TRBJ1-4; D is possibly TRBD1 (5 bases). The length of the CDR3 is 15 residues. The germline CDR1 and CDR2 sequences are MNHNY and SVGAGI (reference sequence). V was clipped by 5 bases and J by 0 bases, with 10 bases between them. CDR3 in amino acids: CASSRGGATNEKLFF. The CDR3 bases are TGTGCCAGCAGTCGGGGGGGGGCAACTAATGAAAAACTGTTTTTT.

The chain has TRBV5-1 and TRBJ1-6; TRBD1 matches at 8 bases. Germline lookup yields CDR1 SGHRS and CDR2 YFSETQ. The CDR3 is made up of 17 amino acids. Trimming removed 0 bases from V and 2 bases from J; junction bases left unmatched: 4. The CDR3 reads CASSLVPGGPYNSPLHF. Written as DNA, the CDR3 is TGCGCCAGCAGCTTGGTCCCAGGGGGCCCCTATAATTCACCCCTCCACTTT.

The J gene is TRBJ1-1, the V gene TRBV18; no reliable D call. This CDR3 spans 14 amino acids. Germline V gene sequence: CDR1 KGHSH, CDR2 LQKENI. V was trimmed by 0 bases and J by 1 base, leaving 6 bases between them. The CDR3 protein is CASSPPSRNTEAFF. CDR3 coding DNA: TGTGCCAGCTCACCACCCTCCAGGAACACTGAAGCTTTCTTT. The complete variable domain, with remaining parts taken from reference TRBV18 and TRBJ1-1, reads NAGVMQNPRHLVRRRGQEARLRCSPMKGHSHVYWYRQLPEEGLKFMVYLQKENIIDESGMPKERFSAEFPKEGPSILRIQQVVRGDSAAYFCASSPPSRNTEAFFGQGTRLTVV.

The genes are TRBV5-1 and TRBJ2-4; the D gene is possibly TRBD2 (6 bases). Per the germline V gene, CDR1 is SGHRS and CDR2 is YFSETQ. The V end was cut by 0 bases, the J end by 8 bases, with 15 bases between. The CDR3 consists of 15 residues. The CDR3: CASSLVPIGEDIQYF. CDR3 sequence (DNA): TGCGCCAGCAGCTTGGTTCCGATCGGGGAGGACATTCAGTACTTC.

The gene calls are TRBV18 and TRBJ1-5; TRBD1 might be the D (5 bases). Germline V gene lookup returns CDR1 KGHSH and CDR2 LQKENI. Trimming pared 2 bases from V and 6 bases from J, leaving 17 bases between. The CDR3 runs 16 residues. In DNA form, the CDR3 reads TGTGCCAGCTCACCAAGCGTCGGGGCTCAGGGTCAGCCCCAGCATTTT. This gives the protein CASSPSVGAQGQPQHF.

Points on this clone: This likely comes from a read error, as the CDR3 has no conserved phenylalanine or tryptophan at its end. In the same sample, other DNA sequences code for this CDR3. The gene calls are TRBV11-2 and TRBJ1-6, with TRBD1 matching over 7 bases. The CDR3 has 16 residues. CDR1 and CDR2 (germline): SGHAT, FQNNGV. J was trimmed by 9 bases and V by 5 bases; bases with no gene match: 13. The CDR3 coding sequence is TGTGCCAGCAGCCGTGGGGGGGAGGGGGCTAGTTCACCCCTCCACCTT. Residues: CASSRGGEGASSPLHL.

The CDR3 coding sequence is TGCGCCAGCAGTCATAAGTTGGGACGGACCCTATATGGCTACACCTTC. Its translation is CASSHKLGRTLYGYTF. The chain is built from TRBV23-1 and TRBJ1-2; TRBD1 is a possible D gene (5 bases). TRBV23-1 is filed as an ORF, its function uncertain. Trimming removed 3 bases at V and 5 bases at J, with 19 bases between. The CDR3 totals 16 residues.